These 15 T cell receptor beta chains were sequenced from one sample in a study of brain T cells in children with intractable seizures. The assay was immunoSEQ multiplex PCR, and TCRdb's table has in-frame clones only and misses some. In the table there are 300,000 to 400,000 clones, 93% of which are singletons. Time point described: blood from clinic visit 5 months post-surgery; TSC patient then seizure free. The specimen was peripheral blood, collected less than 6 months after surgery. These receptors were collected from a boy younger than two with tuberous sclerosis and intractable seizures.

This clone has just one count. CDR3 DNA sequence: TGTGCCACCAGTGAGCAAGCTAACTATGGCTACACCTTC. It specifies CATSEQANYGYTF. The V and J genes are TRBV24-1 and TRBJ1-2; D is uncertain. Trimming shortened V by 4 bases and J by 0 bases, and 5 bases separated the two germline ends. Per germline, CDR1 KGHDR and CDR2 SFDVKD. The CDR3 has 13 residues.

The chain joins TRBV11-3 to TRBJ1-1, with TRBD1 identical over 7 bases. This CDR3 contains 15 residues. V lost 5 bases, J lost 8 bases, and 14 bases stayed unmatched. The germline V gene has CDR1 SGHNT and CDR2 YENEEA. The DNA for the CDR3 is TGTGCCAGCAGCCCAAGACAGGGAGGATCAACCGAAGCTTTCTTT. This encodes CASSPRQGGSTEAFF. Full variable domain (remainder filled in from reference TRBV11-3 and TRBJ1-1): EAGVVQSPRYKIIEKKQPVAFWCNPISGHNTLYWYLQNLGQGPELLIRYENEEAVDDSQLPKDRFSAERLKGVDSTLKIQPAELGDSAVYLCASSPRQGGSTEAFFGQGTRLTVV.

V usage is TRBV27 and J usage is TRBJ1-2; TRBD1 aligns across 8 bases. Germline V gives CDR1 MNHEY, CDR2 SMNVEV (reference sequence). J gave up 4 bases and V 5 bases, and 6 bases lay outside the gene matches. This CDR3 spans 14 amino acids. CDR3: CASSRNTGGYGYTF. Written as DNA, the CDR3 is TGTGCCAGCAGTCGGAACACAGGGGGCTATGGCTACACCTTC.

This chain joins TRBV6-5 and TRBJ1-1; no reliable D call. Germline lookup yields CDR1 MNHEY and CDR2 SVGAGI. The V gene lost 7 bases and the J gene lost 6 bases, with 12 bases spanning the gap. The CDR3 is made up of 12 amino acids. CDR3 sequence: CASNGASAEAFF. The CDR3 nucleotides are TGTGCCAGCAATGGCGCATCCGCTGAAGCTTTCTTT.

The CDR3 loop is CAWSGGPTYGYTF. For the CDR3, the DNA is TGTGCCTGGTCAGGGGGCCCAACCTATGGCTACACCTTC. The chain has TRBV30 and TRBJ1-2, with 8 positions matching TRBD1. This CDR3 has 13 residues. J gave up 4 bases and V 5 bases, and 6 bases lay outside the gene matches. Germline V CDR1 and CDR2: GTSNPN, SVGIG (reference sequence).

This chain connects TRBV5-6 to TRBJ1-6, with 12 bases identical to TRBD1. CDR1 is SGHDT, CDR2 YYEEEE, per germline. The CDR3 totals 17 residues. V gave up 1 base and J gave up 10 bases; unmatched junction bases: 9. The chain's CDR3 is CASSLLAGTGGASPLHF. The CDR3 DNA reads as TGTGCCAGCAGCTTGCTAGCCGGGACAGGGGGCGCCTCACCCCTCCACTTT.

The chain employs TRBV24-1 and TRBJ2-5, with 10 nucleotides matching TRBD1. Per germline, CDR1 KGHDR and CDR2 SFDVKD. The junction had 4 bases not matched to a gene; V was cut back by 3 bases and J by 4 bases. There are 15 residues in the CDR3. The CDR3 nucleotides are TGTGCCACCAGTGATGTCGGACAGGGGGGAGAGACCCAGTACTTC. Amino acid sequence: CATSDVGQGGETQYF.

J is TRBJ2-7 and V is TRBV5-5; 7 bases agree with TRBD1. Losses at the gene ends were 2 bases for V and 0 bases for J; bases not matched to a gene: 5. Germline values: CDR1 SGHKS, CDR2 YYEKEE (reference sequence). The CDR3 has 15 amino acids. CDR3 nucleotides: TGTGCCAGCAGCTTTGAAGGACAGGTCTCCTACGAGCAGTACTTC. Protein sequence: CASSFEGQVSYEQYF.

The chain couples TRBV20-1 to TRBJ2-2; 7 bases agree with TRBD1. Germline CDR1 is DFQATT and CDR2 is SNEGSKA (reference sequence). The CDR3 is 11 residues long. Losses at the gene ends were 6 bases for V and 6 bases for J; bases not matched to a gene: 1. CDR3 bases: TGCAGTGCGACAGGGTCCGGGGAGCTGTTTTTT. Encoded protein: CSATGSGELFF.

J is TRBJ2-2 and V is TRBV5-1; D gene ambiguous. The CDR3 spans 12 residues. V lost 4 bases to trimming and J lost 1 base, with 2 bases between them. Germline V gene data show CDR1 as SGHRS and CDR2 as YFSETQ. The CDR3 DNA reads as TGCGCCAGCAGCGAGAACACCGGGGAGCTGTTTTTT. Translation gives CASSENTGELFF. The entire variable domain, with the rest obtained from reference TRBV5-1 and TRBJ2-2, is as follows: KAGVTQTPRYLIKTRGQQVTLSCSPISGHRSVSWYQQTPGQGLQFLFEYFSETQRNKGNFPGRFSGRQFSNSRSEMNVSTLELGDSALYLCASSENTGELFFGEGSRLTVL.

The CDR3 reads CASSHGAKNIQYF. The CDR3 DNA is TGTGCCAGCAGCCACGGGGCCAAAAACATTCAGTACTTC. The chain uses TRBV3-1 (or the pseudogene TRBV3-2) and TRBJ2-4; no clear D gene. V was shortened by 3 bases and J by 1 base, with 4 bases between the two germline ends. From germline, CDR1 is LGHDT and CDR2 YNNKEL (reference sequence). CDR3 size: 13 residues.

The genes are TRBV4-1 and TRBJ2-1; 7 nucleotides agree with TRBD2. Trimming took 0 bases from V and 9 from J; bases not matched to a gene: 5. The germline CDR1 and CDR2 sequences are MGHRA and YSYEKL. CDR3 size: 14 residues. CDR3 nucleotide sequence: TGCGCCAGCAGCCAAGAGGCGGGCGGGGGTGAGCAGTTCTTC. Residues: CASSQEAGGGEQFF.

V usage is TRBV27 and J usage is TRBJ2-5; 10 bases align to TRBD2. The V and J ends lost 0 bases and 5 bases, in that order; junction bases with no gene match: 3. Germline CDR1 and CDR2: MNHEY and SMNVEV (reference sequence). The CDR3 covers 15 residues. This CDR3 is CASSLSLLAGETQYF. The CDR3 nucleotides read TGTGCCAGCAGTTTATCGTTACTAGCGGGGGAGACCCAGTACTTC.

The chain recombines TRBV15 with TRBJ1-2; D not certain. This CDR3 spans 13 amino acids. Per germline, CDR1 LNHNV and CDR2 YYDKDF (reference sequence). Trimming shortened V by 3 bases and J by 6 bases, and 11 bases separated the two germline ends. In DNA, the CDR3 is TGTGCCACCAGCAGCCTCCAAGCCAATGGCTACACCTTC. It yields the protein CATSSLQANGYTF.

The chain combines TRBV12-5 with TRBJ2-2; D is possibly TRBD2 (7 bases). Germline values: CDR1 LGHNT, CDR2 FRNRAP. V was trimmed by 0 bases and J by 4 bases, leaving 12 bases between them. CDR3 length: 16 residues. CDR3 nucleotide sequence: TGTGCTAGTGGTTTGGTAGTAGGGGGGGGCACCGGGGAGCTGTTTTTT. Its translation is CASGLVVGGGTGELFF.